The present TCR beta chain was sequenced within a study of blood T cell repertoires in COVID-19. Study-level information: In each case, the material was cDNA or gDNA derived from T cells, B-cell-depleted T cells, or PBMCs.

The CDR3 sequence is 13 residues long. V was pared by 4 bases and J by 9 bases, with 13 bases between. Per germline, CDR1 SEHNR and CDR2 FQNEAQ (reference sequence). Authors' methods: The assay estimated nucleated cells by amplifying reference gene primers. TCRdb's table, derived via immunoSEQ multiplex PCR, lists solely in-frame clones and lacks some. V, J and clone size are taken as reported in that table, and D and trimming were inferred from the DNA itself. Here the sample spans tens of thousands of clones, about 85% being singletons. The clonotype comes from a man in his fifties or sixties in a cohort sampled during active COVID-19. The chain uses TRBV7-9 and TRBJ2-1, with D tentatively TRBD1 (6 bases). Input material: peripheral blood. The CDR3 spells CASSSPGAREQFF. The DNA for the CDR3 is TGTGCCAGCAGCTCACCAGGGGCGCGTGAGCAGTTCTTC.